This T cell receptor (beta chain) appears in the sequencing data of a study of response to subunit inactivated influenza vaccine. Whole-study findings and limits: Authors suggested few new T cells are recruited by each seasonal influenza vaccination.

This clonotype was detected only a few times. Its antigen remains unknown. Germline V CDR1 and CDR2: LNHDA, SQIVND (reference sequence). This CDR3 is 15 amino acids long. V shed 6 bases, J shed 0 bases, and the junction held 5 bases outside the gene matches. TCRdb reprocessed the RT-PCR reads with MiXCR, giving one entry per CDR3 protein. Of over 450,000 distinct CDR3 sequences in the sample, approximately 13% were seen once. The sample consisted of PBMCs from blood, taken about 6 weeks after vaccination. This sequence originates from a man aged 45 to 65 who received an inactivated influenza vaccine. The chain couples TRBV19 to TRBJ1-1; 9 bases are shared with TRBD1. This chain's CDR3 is CASRRQGDLNTEAFF. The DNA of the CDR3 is TGTGCCAGTAGGAGACAGGGGGATTTGAACACTGAAGCTTTCTTT.